Presented here are 25 T cell receptor beta chains from one specimen sequenced in a study of control samples from healthy donors and cancer patients. Profiled with immunoSEQ multiplex PCR; TCRdb holds only in-frame clones, not every one. The table shows about 83,000 clones, with about nine tenths occurring only once. The material sequenced was blood. The receptors shown here come from a man aged 50-59 years in good health.

This clone was picked up a small number of times. V gene TRBV4-1 combines with J gene TRBJ2-3; 10 nucleotides match TRBD2. Looked up from germline, CDR1 is MGHRA and CDR2 is YSYEKL. J was trimmed by 4 bases and V by 1 base; bases with no gene match: 5. CDR3 length: 16 residues. In nucleotides, the CDR3 is TGCGCCAGCAGCCAAGTCTCAGCGGGGGGGGCAGATACGCAGTATTTT. Protein product: CASSQVSAGGADTQYF.

This rearrangement joins TRBV3-1 (or the pseudogene TRBV3-2) to TRBJ2-3; D gene unclear. In germline, CDR1 is LGHDT, CDR2 YNNKEL (reference sequence). Trimming left V 0 bases short and J 4 bases short, with 11 bases between. The CDR3 spans 15 residues. The CDR3 DNA reads as TGTGCCAGCAGCCAAGATAAAGACCGAGCAGATACGCAGTATTTT. Translating gives CASSQDKDRADTQYF.

The chain is built from TRBV18 and TRBJ1-5; D is unclear. Germline V gives CDR1 KGHSH, CDR2 LQKENI. The CDR3 is 15 residues long. The V and J ends lost 2 bases and 6 bases respectively, with 14 bases between them. This chain's CDR3 is CASSPSDAAGQPQHF. The CDR3 DNA follows: TGTGCCAGCTCACCATCCGATGCCGCGGGTCAGCCCCAGCATTTT.

This rearrangement joins TRBV5-1 to TRBJ2-3; D not certain. The length of the CDR3 is 14 residues. In germline, CDR1 is SGHRS, CDR2 YFSETQ. Trimming removed 0 bases from V and 2 bases from J, with 7 bases in between. CDR3 in amino acids: CASSLAQLTDTQYF. As DNA, the CDR3 is TGCGCCAGCAGCTTGGCCCAACTCACAGATACGCAGTATTTT. The entire variable domain, with the rest obtained from reference TRBV5-1 and TRBJ2-3, is as follows: KAGVTQTPRYLIKTRGQQVTLSCSPISGHRSVSWYQQTPGQGLQFLFEYFSETQRNKGNFPGRFSGRQFSNSRSEMNVSTLELGDSALYLCASSLAQLTDTQYFGPGTRLTVL.

The V and J genes are TRBV24-1 and TRBJ2-5; TRBD1 aligns across 7 bases. This CDR3 is 16 amino acids long. V dropped 3 bases and J dropped 4; count of bases not matched to a gene: 10. Germline loops: CDR1 KGHDR, CDR2 SFDVKD. The CDR3 here is CATSDHTGQIGETQYF. In DNA, the CDR3 is TGTGCCACCAGTGATCATACGGGACAGATAGGAGAGACCCAGTACTTC.

This chain uses TRBV5-4 with TRBJ1-2, with 7 bases that match TRBD1. This CDR3 spans 15 amino acids. Germline V gene data show CDR1 as SGHNT and CDR2 as YYREEE (reference sequence). V dropped 4 bases and J dropped 7; count of bases not matched to a gene: 13. The chain's CDR3 is CASSLSLTGKGGYTF. In nucleotides, the CDR3 is TGTGCCAGCAGCCTATCATTGACAGGGAAGGGTGGCTACACCTTC.

The J gene is TRBJ1-2, the V gene TRBV9; no definite D call. V was clipped by 6 bases and J by 1 base, with 13 bases between them. Germline lookup yields CDR1 SGDLS and CDR2 YYNGEE. The CDR3 runs 14 residues. In DNA, the CDR3 is TGTGCCAGCACCGGAAGCCAGGTTAACTATGGCTACACCTTC. It codes for CASTGSQVNYGYTF. Full variable domain (outside the CDR3, taken from reference TRBV9 and TRBJ1-2): DSGVTQTPKHLITATGQRVTLRCSPRSGDLSVYWYQQSLDQGLQFLIQYYNGEERAKGNILERFSAQQFPDLHSELNLSSLELGDSALYFCASTGSQVNYGYTFGSGTRLTVV.

This clone has only one observation. The J gene is TRBJ2-3, the V gene TRBV7-2, with D perhaps matching TRBD1 or TRBD2 (6 bases each). The CDR3 extends over 15 amino acids. Germline V CDR1 and CDR2: SGHTA, FQGNSA. Trimming removed 5 bases from V and 7 bases from J, with 19 bases in between. The CDR3 is CASSPSTRGWNTQYF. CDR3 bases: TGTGCCAGCAGCCCCTCGACTAGGGGGTGGAATACGCAGTATTTT.

This chain connects TRBV5-6 to TRBJ1-2, with D possibly matching TRBD1 (6 bases). The V and J ends lost 2 bases and 5 bases respectively, with 16 bases between them. The germline CDR1 and CDR2 sequences are SGHDT and YYEEEE. This CDR3 region has 15 residues. The DNA for the CDR3 is TGTGCCAGCAGCTTAAGAGGGGGAAGGACGTATGGCTACACCTTC. This codes for CASSLRGGRTYGYTF.

This clone has only one observation. This rearrangement joins TRBV5-4 to TRBJ2-4; TRBD2 matches 12 bases. Looked up from germline, CDR1 is SGHNT and CDR2 is YYREEE (reference sequence). V lost 1 base to trimming and J lost 5 bases; unmatched junction nucleotides: 1. The CDR3 is 15 amino acids. The CDR3 loop reads CASSLPSGGENIQYF. As DNA, the CDR3 is TGTGCCAGCAGCTTGCCTAGCGGGGGGGAAAACATTCAGTACTTC.

The J gene is TRBJ2-1, the V gene TRBV29-1, with 9 nucleotides matching TRBD1. This CDR3 region has 14 residues. CDR1 and CDR2 (germline): SQVTM, ANQGSEA. The V gene end was trimmed by 5 bases and the J gene end by 12 bases; junction bases not matched to a gene: 14. The CDR3 sequence is CSVLRDRALGGQFF. DNA of the CDR3: TGCAGCGTTCTCCGGGACAGGGCTCTAGGGGGGCAGTTCTTC.

This chain links TRBV7-9 with TRBJ1-4; perhaps TRBD1 as D (6 bases). The V end was cut by 4 bases, the J end by 0 bases, with 12 bases between. Per germline, CDR1 SEHNR and CDR2 FQNEAQ (reference sequence). CDR3 length equals 16 residues. The CDR3: CASSSPTGSTNEKLFF. The CDR3 coding sequence is TGTGCCAGCAGCTCGCCGACAGGTTCAACTAATGAAAAACTGTTTTTT.

The chain joins TRBV3-1 (or the pseudogene TRBV3-2) to TRBJ2-1; 8 nucleotides agree with TRBD2. Germline trimming cut 0 bases from V and 2 bases from J; bases unmatched to any gene: 9. CDR1 LGHDT and CDR2 YNNKEL come from the germline V gene (reference sequence). The CDR3 length is 18 residues. CDR3 nucleotide sequence: TGTGCCAGCAGCCAAGAAGGGGGAGCGGGGGTTCCCTACAATGAGCAGTTCTTC. This sequence encodes CASSQEGGAGVPYNEQFF.

The CDR3 reads CASSLTSGETQYF. DNA of the CDR3: TGTGCCAGCAGCTTGACTAGCGGGGAGACCCAGTACTTC. The chain has TRBV11-2 and TRBJ2-5; 10 nucleotides align to TRBD2. This CDR3 is built from 13 residues. After removal of 3 bases from V and 5 bases from J, the junction contained 0 bases not matched to a gene. CDR1 is SGHAT and CDR2 is FQNNGV in the germline V gene.

In nucleotides, the CDR3 is TGTGCCACCAGTGAAACAGGGTCCACTGAAGCTTTCTTT. Protein product: CATSETGSTEAFF. The J gene is TRBJ1-1, the V gene TRBV24-1; tentatively, D is TRBD1 (6 bases). Trimming stripped 4 bases from V and 4 bases from J, with 9 bases between. In germline, CDR1 is KGHDR, CDR2 SFDVKD. This CDR3 spans 13 amino acids.

The chain carries TRBV5-6 and TRBJ2-5, with 9 bases fitting TRBD2. V lost 0 bases, J lost 5 bases, and 8 bases stayed unmatched. Germline assignment: CDR1 SGHDT and CDR2 YYEEEE. The CDR3 contains 16 residues. The CDR3 DNA follows: TGTGCCAGCAGCTTGGAGGCTAGCGGGGATTCGGAGACCCAGTACTTC. It encodes CASSLEASGDSETQYF.

This chain joins TRBV11-2 and TRBJ1-5; D not certain. V lost 5 bases, J lost 10 bases, and 18 bases lay in between. In germline, CDR1 is SGHAT, CDR2 FQNNGV. The CDR3 length is 14 residues. CDR3 nucleotide sequence: TGTGCCAGCAGCCAGCTAGGTCGGAATGATCCCCAGCATTTT. The encoded protein is CASSQLGRNDPQHF.

Only one count was recorded for this clone. The DNA of the CDR3 is TGCAGCGTTGTAGGGTGGGGGCGTTTGGGCACTGAAGCTTTCTTT. Its translation: CSVVGWGRLGTEAFF. The chain is built from TRBV29-1 and TRBJ1-1; tentative D call: TRBD1 (6 bases). The germline V gene encodes CDR1 SQVTM and CDR2 ANQGSEA. Trimming shortened V by 4 bases and J by 4 bases, and 19 bases separated the two germline ends. This CDR3 spans 15 amino acids.

The chain employs TRBV27 and TRBJ1-1, with TRBD1 matching over 7 bases. This CDR3 is 14 amino acids long. The trim removed 2 bases at V and 2 bases at J, leaving 2 bases unmatched. Germline CDR1 is MNHEY and CDR2 is SMNVEV (reference sequence). The CDR3 spells CASSLTGENTEAFF. The DNA for the CDR3 is TGTGCCAGCAGTTTAACAGGGGAAAACACTGAAGCTTTCTTT.

This clone appeared once. The V and J genes are TRBV2 and TRBJ2-5; D possibly corresponds to TRBD2 (5 bases). In germline, CDR1 is SNHLY, CDR2 FYNNEI. The CDR3 contains 13 residues. Trimming stripped 4 bases from V and 2 bases from J, with 8 bases between. CDR3 region: CASSGTFQETQYF. In DNA form, the CDR3 reads TGTGCCAGCAGTGGGACTTTTCAAGAGACCCAGTACTTC.

The chain combines TRBV24-1 with TRBJ1-4; D may be TRBD1 (5 bases). Trimming left V 2 bases short and J 4 bases short, with 13 bases between. Germline values: CDR1 KGHDR, CDR2 SFDVKD. The length of the CDR3 is 16 residues. The CDR3 sequence is CATSDSRDGHNEKLFF. Here the CDR3 DNA reads TGTGCCACCAGTGATTCGCGGGACGGACATAATGAAAAACTGTTTTTT.

This clone was seen a handful of times. V gene TRBV19 combines with J gene TRBJ1-5; D ambiguous. The germline CDR1 and CDR2 sequences are LNHDA and SQIVND (reference sequence). Trimming cost V 4 bases and J 5 bases, with 15 bases left between them. The CDR3 is made up of 15 amino acids. Here the CDR3 DNA reads TGTGCCAGTAGTACAACACCCGCTGGTTATCAGCCCCAGCATTTT. It encodes CASSTTPAGYQPQHF.

The chain links TRBV5-1 to TRBJ2-7, with D perhaps being TRBD1 or TRBD2 (5 bases each). Germline assignment: CDR1 SGHRS and CDR2 YFSETQ. Trimming took 2 bases from V and 7 from J, leaving 19 bases between them. This CDR3 contains 15 residues. As DNA, the CDR3 is TGCGCCAGCAGCTTTGAGGGCAGGGCTGGGGTTGAGCAGTACTTC. It translates to CASSFEGRAGVEQYF. Combining the CDR3 with reference TRBV5-1 and TRBJ2-7 gives the whole variable domain KAGVTQTPRYLIKTRGQQVTLSCSPISGHRSVSWYQQTPGQGLQFLFEYFSETQRNKGNFPGRFSGRQFSNSRSEMNVSTLELGDSALYLCASSFEGRAGVEQYFGPGTRLTVT.

The chain joins TRBV7-8 to TRBJ1-1; D gene uncertain. The CDR3 totals 13 residues. CDR1 is SGHVS, CDR2 FQNEAQ, per germline. Trimming took 1 base from V and 1 from J, leaving 4 bases between them. DNA for the CDR3: TGTGCCAGCAGCTTAGAAACGAACACTGAAGCTTTCTTT. This encodes CASSLETNTEAFF.

V gene TRBV19 combines with J gene TRBJ2-7; D uncertain. Trimming took 0 bases from V and 3 from J, leaving 9 bases between them. The germline gives CDR1 LNHDA, CDR2 SQIVND (reference sequence). The CDR3 loop spans 14 amino acids. The DNA for the CDR3 is TGTGCCAGTAGTATAGATAGGCTAAGCTACGAGCAGTACTTC. Its protein product is CASSIDRLSYEQYF.